This TCR beta chain was retrieved from a study of T cells in Graves' hyperthyroidism and ophthalmopathy. Overall study findings and caveats: Ophthalmopathy could be told apart from stable hyperthyroidism with a 13 V-J model.

Authors of the study amplified TCR beta CDR3 regions from RNA transcripts. HTBI primers were used for first-round RT-PCR of the TCR CDR3. One entry per CDR3 protein results from TCRdb running MiXCR on the multiplex PCR reads. The data hold roughly 93,000 distinct CDR3 sequences, with about 40% observed a single time. This clonotype was seen only once. Its antigen is unidentified. Sequenced: peripheral blood or thyroid tissue (not recorded which). The source is a woman in her thirties with Graves' hyperthyroidism.

CDR3 in DNA: TGCGCCAGCAGCTTGGGCGCGGGAGGAGAGACCCAGTACTTC. Protein product: CASSLGAGGETQYF. The chain uses TRBV5-1 and TRBJ2-5; TRBD2 aligns across 8 bases. This CDR3 is built from 14 residues. Germline V lookup: CDR1 SGHRS, CDR2 YFSETQ. The trim removed 0 bases at V and 4 bases at J, leaving 2 bases unmatched.